This T cell receptor beta chain stems from a study of a mutant IDH1 vaccine in newly diagnosed glioma. This clone has more than one count but fewer than ten. What it binds is unknown. Time point defined: baseline, week 1 (first vaccination visit). Specified treatment: pre-vaccination baseline after standard-of-care therapy. Produced via immunoSEQ multiplex PCR; TCRdb's table is partial and in-frame only. The profile covers more than 20,000 clones, with about 85% appearing a single time and approximately 5% taken by the ten largest. Study results and caveats: Apparently unrelated to pseudoprogression were changes in the top peripheral T cell clonotypes.

Looked up from germline, CDR1 is KGHSH and CDR2 is LQKENI. V was cut by 5 bases and J by 1 base, with 8 bases left in between. This CDR3 contains 14 residues. The receptor was isolated from a man aged 40-49 years with glioma. The sample in question was PBMCs, obtained from a glioma patient treated with radiotherapy, temozolomide or both. This chain uses TRBV18 with TRBJ2-2; TRBD1 might be the D (5 bases). CDR3 residues: CASSFDRNTGELFF. The CDR3 region has the DNA TGTGCCAGCTCATTCGACAGGAACACCGGGGAGCTGTTTTTT.